This T cell receptor (beta chain) is from a study of cytomegalovirus exposure and HLA in healthy donors. Broader study findings: Earlier analysis found most TCR beta V segments productive about 90% or about 30% of the time. Upon later analysis, HLA-associated TCR beta chains proved more clonally expanded than other, equally common chains.

The PCR ran on 60 Vbeta and 13 Jbeta primers. Clones were sequenced by immunoSEQ multiplex PCR, and TCRdb holds only the in-frame ones, with some missing. Here the sample table reports 50,000 to 70,000 clones. As concerns this clone: Antigen unknown.

This CDR3 comprises 19 residues. CDR1 and CDR2 from the germline V gene are SGHVS and FQNEAQ. V was pared by 1 base and J by 5 bases, with 21 bases between. Sequenced input: PBMCs. The chain joins TRBV7-8 to TRBJ2-6; D might be TRBD1 (8 bases). This receptor was identified in a man between 50 and 59 years old in good health and CMV-seropositive. The CDR3 protein is CASSLGGGAGGLRANVLTF. CDR3 sequence (DNA): TGTGCCAGCAGCTTAGGAGGGGGGGCAGGGGGCTTAAGGGCCAACGTCCTGACTTTC.